This T cell receptor (beta chain) was sequenced for a study of blood T cells in healthy people across ages. Then a second PCR, running roughly 7 to 11 cycles, was carried out with a sample-barcoded 5' primer and a J-beta primer mix. MiXCR, run by TCRdb on the 5' RACE reads, gives a single entry per CDR3 protein. Of fewer than 900,000 distinct CDR3 sequences listed, 30% to 45% were seen once; the top ten hold over 10%. In its sample, this clonotype was seen a few times. Its cognate antigen is unknown. Whole-study findings and limits: The study found more naive CD4+ cells and higher diversity in long-lived than aged donors.

This TCR was sampled from a young man in good health. Sequenced input: blood.

The CDR3 spells CASSFSSGKGGSYEQYF. The CDR3 coding sequence is TGCGCCAGCAGCTTCTCTTCAGGGAAGGGAGGGTCCTACGAGCAGTACTTC. The rearrangement links TRBV5-1 to TRBJ2-7; the match to TRBD2 covers 7 bases. V trimming: 2 bases; J trimming: 1 base; junction bases outside the gene matches: 12. There are 17 residues in the CDR3. Germline V gives CDR1 SGHRS, CDR2 YFSETQ.